A selection of T cell receptor beta chains follows, all from one sample in a study of Tregs in tolerant kidney transplant recipients. Which antigens these TCRs recognize remains unknown. Assay: immunoSEQ multiplex PCR; the TCRdb copy retains only in-frame clones and omits some. This table has about 18,000 clones, 61% appearing once. Specimen: Tregs from blood cultured with allogeneic cells. These receptors were taken from a human donor in good health. Each CDR3 is given with its conserved first and last residue. Fields, in order: CDR3 length, V gene, clone size, J gene, D gene, CDR3 protein, CDR3 DNA. The D gene is left open where the match is weak. Size is omitted from some rows. Given values are once, few, many or a class for expanded clones.

length: 14; V: TRBV7-3; size: few; J: TRBJ1-1; D: -; CDR3: CASIRDRRNTEAFF; DNA: TGTGCCAGCATTAGAGACAGGAGGAACACTGAAGCTTTCTTT
length: 14; V: TRBV27; size: many; J: TRBJ2-2; D: -; CDR3: CASNRQGRAGELFF; DNA: TGTGCCAGCAATCGACAGGGGAGGGCCGGGGAGCTGTTTTTT
length: 11; V: TRBV7-9; size: -; J: TRBJ1-1; D: -; CDR3: CASSAVPEAFF; DNA: TGTGCCAGCAGCGCAGTCCCTGAAGCTTTCTTT
length: 18; V: TRBV5-1; size: -; J: TRBJ2-3; D: -; CDR3: CASSWAGGRDLHTDTQYF; DNA: TGCGCCAGCAGCTGGGCCGGGGGACGGGACCTCCACACAGATACGCAGTATTTT
length: 13; V: TRBV7-5; size: -; J: TRBJ2-1; D: -; CDR3: CASSPELEDRKFF; DNA: TGTGCCAGCAGCCCCGAGTTAGAGGACAGAAAGTTCTTC
length: 13; V: TRBV5-2; size: -; J: TRBJ1-2; D: -; CDR3: CASNVRKTYGYTF; DNA: TGTGCCAGCAACGTACGAAAGACCTATGGCTACACCTTC
length: 14; V: TRBV11-3; size: -; J: TRBJ1-2; D: -; CDR3: CASSLGAGNYGYTF; DNA: TGTGCCAGCAGCTTAGGGGCAGGGAACTATGGCTACACCTTC
length: 16; V: TRBV6-5; size: -; J: TRBJ2-5; D: TRBD2; CDR3: CASSHSLASKRRTQYF; DNA: TGTGCCAGTAGTCACTCACTAGCGTCTAAAAGGAGAACCCAGTACTTC
length: 14; V: TRBV18; size: medium-sized; J: TRBJ1-2; D: -; CDR3: CASSPVTPSYGYTF; DNA: TGTGCCAGCTCACCAGTGACTCCTAGCTATGGCTACACCTTC
length: 12; V: TRBV21-1; size: medium-sized; J: TRBJ1-2; D: -; CDR3: CASSNNPYGYTF; DNA: TGTGCCAGCAGCAACAACCCTTATGGCTACACCTTC
length: 16; V: TRBV6-5; size: -; J: TRBJ2-2; D: TRBD2; CDR3: CASSYSMTSGTGELFF; DNA: TGTGCCAGCAGTTACTCGATGACTAGCGGGACCGGGGAGCTGTTTTTT
length: 15; V: TRBV9; size: few; J: TRBJ2-2; D: -; CDR3: CASSVGRKAAGELFF; DNA: TGTGCCAGCAGCGTAGGAAGAAAGGCTGCCGGGGAGCTGTTTTTT
length: 13; V: TRBV6-5; size: medium-sized; J: TRBJ1-1; D: -; CDR3: CASGINLNTEAFF; DNA: TGTGCCAGCGGGATAAATTTGAACACTGAAGCTTTCTTT
length: 13; V: TRBV6-5; size: -; J: TRBJ1-5; D: -; CDR3: CASSYSPDQPQHF; DNA: TGTGCCAGCAGTTACTCCCCGGATCAGCCCCAGCATTTT
length: 15; V: TRBV18; size: -; J: TRBJ2-2; D: -; CDR3: CASSPFTTNTGELFF; DNA: TGTGCCAGCTCACCATTTACTACTAACACCGGGGAGCTGTTTTTT
length: 11; V: TRBV20-1; size: -; J: TRBJ1-2; D: -; CDR3: CSARSSYGYTF; DNA: TGCAGTGCTAGGTCTTCCTATGGCTACACCTTC
length: 15; V: TRBV27; size: -; J: TRBJ1-1; D: TRBD1; CDR3: CASSLLAGGNTEAFF; DNA: TGTGCCAGCAGTTTATTGGCAGGGGGGAACACTGAAGCTTTCTTT
length: 14; V: TRBV9; size: -; J: TRBJ2-2; D: -; CDR3: CASSVTVNAGELFF; DNA: TGTGCCAGCAGCGTAACGGTCAATGCCGGGGAGCTGTTTTTT
length: 15; V: TRBV2; size: once; J: TRBJ2-6; D: -; CDR3: CASTSGARGANVLTF; DNA: TGTGCCAGCACATCAGGGGCTCGTGGGGCCAACGTCCTGACTTTC
length: 17; V: TRBV5-5; size: -; J: TRBJ2-7; D: -; CDR3: CASSPETPFAEVYEQYF; DNA: TGTGCCAGCAGCCCGGAGACTCCCTTTGCGGAAGTCTACGAGCAGTACTTC
length: 13; V: TRBV11-2; size: -; J: TRBJ2-1; D: -; CDR3: CASSFGQGARWFF; DNA: -
length: 12; V: TRBV11-2; size: -; J: TRBJ1-1; D: -; CDR3: CASSLVGTEAFF; DNA: TGTGCCAGCAGCTTAGTTGGCACTGAAGCTTTCTTT
length: 13; V: TRBV6-6; size: -; J: TRBJ2-7; D: -; CDR3: CASRRGKVHEQYF; DNA: TGTGCCAGCAGAAGAGGGAAAGTCCACGAGCAGTACTTC
length: 15; V: TRBV11-2; size: once; J: TRBJ2-5; D: -; CDR3: CASSLLRDSQETQYF; DNA: TGTGCCAGCAGCTTACTCCGGGACTCTCAAGAGACCCAGTACTTC
length: 14; V: TRBV6-1; size: few; J: TRBJ2-7; D: -; CDR3: CASSPRTAGYEQYF; DNA: TGTGCCAGCAGTCCTCGGACAGCGGGCTACGAGCAGTACTTC
length: 15; V: TRBV6-1; size: -; J: TRBJ2-5; D: TRBD1; CDR3: CASRRRDRAGETQYF; DNA: TGTGCCAGCAGGCGCCGGGACAGGGCGGGGGAGACCCAGTACTTC
length: 15; V: TRBV6-6; size: once; J: TRBJ1-2; D: -; CDR3: CASSLLSGPRYRYTF; DNA: TGTGCCAGCAGTTTATTGAGCGGACCACGTTATCGCTACACCTTC
length: 16; V: TRBV4-2; size: -; J: TRBJ2-2; D: -; CDR3: CASSQETAIRTGELFF; DNA: TGTGCCAGCAGTCAAGAGACAGCGATAAGGACCGGGGAGCTGTTTTTT
length: 14; V: TRBV6-5; size: -; J: TRBJ1-2; D: -; CDR3: CASSYRGQIYGYTF; DNA: TGTGCCAGCAGTTATCGCGGACAGATCTATGGCTACACCTTC
length: 13; V: TRBV29-1; size: -; J: TRBJ1-1; D: -; CDR3: CSAPGPGNTEAFF; DNA: TGCAGCGCCCCGGGCCCTGGGAACACTGAAGCTTTCTTT
length: 13; V: TRBV6-1; size: -; J: TRBJ2-1; D: -; CDR3: CASSEAGGPGQFF; DNA: TGTGCCAGCAGTGAAGCGGGCGGTCCGGGGCAGTTCTTC
length: 16; V: TRBV7-8; size: -; J: TRBJ1-1; D: -; CDR3: CASSLATGAVGTEAFF; DNA: TGTGCCAGCAGCTTAGCGACGGGGGCAGTCGGCACTGAAGCTTTCTTT
length: 15; V: TRBV19; size: -; J: TRBJ1-4; D: -; CDR3: CASREAGSTNEKLFF; DNA: TGTGCCAGTAGGGAGGCTGGGAGCACTAATGAAAAACTGTTTTTT
length: 15; V: TRBV7-6; size: -; J: TRBJ2-1; D: TRBD1; CDR3: CASSLLGTGYNEQFF; DNA: TGTGCCAGCAGCTTACTTGGGACAGGGTACAATGAGCAGTTCTTC
length: 14; V: TRBV19; size: -; J: TRBJ2-2; D: -; CDR3: CASNRAPSTGELFF; DNA: TGTGCCAGTAACCGAGCTCCGAGCACCGGGGAGCTGTTTTTT
length: 13; V: TRBV5-6; size: -; J: TRBJ1-5; D: -; CDR3: CASSSTGEQPQHF; DNA: TGTGCCAGCAGCTCAACGGGCGAACAGCCCCAGCATTTT
length: 14; V: TRBV14; size: few; J: TRBJ1-1; D: -; CDR3: CASSQQGRGTEAFF; DNA: TGTGCCAGCAGCCAACAGGGTAGAGGTACTGAAGCTTTCTTT
length: 14; V: TRBV5-4; size: few; J: TRBJ1-1; D: -; CDR3: CASSLSTANTEAFF; DNA: TGTGCCAGCAGCTTGTCTACAGCGAACACTGAAGCTTTCTTT
length: 12; V: TRBV7-2; size: few; J: TRBJ2-3; D: -; CDR3: CASSSLTDTQYF; DNA: TGTGCCAGCAGCTCGCTCACAGATACGCAGTATTTT
length: 15; V: TRBV5-1; size: -; J: TRBJ2-5; D: -; CDR3: CASSLSPGRLETQYF; DNA: TGCGCCAGCAGCTTGTCCCCGGGAAGGTTAGAGACCCAGTACTTC
length: 17; V: TRBV4-2; size: -; J: TRBJ2-7; D: TRBD2; CDR3: CASSPPHTSGRAYEQYF; DNA: TGTGCCAGCAGCCCTCCTCACACTAGCGGGAGGGCCTACGAGCAGTACTTC
length: 12; V: TRBV10-2; size: -; J: TRBJ2-2; D: -; CDR3: CASSERLAGLFF; DNA: TGCGCCAGCAGTGAGAGGCTAGCCGGGCTGTTTTTT
length: 14; V: TRBV6-5; size: -; J: TRBJ1-2; D: -; CDR3: CAAGETATNYGYTF; DNA: TGTGCCGCGGGGGAGACAGCCACTAACTATGGCTACACCTTC
length: 15; V: TRBV7-2; size: once; J: TRBJ1-2; D: -; CDR3: CASSLATGLNYGYTF; DNA: TGTGCCAGCAGCTTAGCGACAGGACTTAACTATGGCTACACCTTC
length: 17; V: TRBV18; size: -; J: TRBJ2-7; D: TRBD2; CDR3: CASSASGTPLRRYEQYF; DNA: TGTGCCAGCTCAGCTAGCGGGACCCCCCTTCGTCGCTACGAGCAGTACTTC
length: 16; V: TRBV5-4; size: -; J: TRBJ1-2; D: TRBD1; CDR3: CASSPRSSGTGVGYTF; DNA: TGTGCCAGCAGCCCTAGATCGTCCGGGACAGGGGTCGGCTACACCTTC
length: 17; V: TRBV9; size: few; J: TRBJ2-1; D: TRBD1; CDR3: CASSHPSRTGRVLEQFF; DNA: TGTGCCAGCAGCCATCCCTCCAGGACAGGGCGGGTCCTTGAGCAGTTCTTC
length: 16; V: TRBV15; size: -; J: TRBJ2-3; D: -; CDR3: CATSRDDGPATDTQYF; DNA: TGTGCCACCAGCAGAGATGACGGGCCCGCCACAGATACGCAGTATTTT
length: 15; V: TRBV4-2; size: -; J: TRBJ2-1; D: -; CDR3: CASSHRRATYNEQFF; DNA: TGTGCCAGCAGCCACAGAAGAGCCACCTACAATGAGCAGTTCTTC
length: 13; V: TRBV2; size: few; J: TRBJ1-5; D: -; CDR3: CASRGTENQPQHF; DNA: TGTGCCAGCAGAGGGACGGAAAATCAGCCCCAGCATTTT
length: 13; V: TRBV19; size: -; J: TRBJ1-1; D: TRBD1; CDR3: CATATGKFPEAFF; DNA: TGTGCCACCGCGACAGGGAAATTTCCTGAAGCTTTCTTT
length: 15; V: TRBV29-1; size: -; J: TRBJ1-4; D: -; CDR3: CSVVDTGNANEKLFF; DNA: TGCAGCGTTGTAGACACAGGGAACGCTAATGAAAAACTGTTTTTT
length: 14; V: TRBV13; size: once; J: TRBJ1-6; D: -; CDR3: CASSQRRGVGPLHF; DNA: TGTGCCAGCAGCCAACGGCGGGGGGTGGGGCCCCTCCACTTT
length: 15; V: TRBV9; size: -; J: TRBJ2-3; D: TRBD2; CDR3: CASSVMGLAVDTQYF; DNA: TGTGCCAGCAGCGTTATGGGACTAGCCGTAGATACGCAGTATTTT
length: 17; V: TRBV5-1; size: -; J: TRBJ2-1; D: -; CDR3: CASSLWGGASSYNEQFF; DNA: TGCGCCAGCAGCTTGTGGGGCGGCGCCAGCTCCTACAATGAGCAGTTCTTC
length: 15; V: TRBV6-5; size: -; J: TRBJ2-3; D: -; CDR3: CASSYSITSPDTQYF; DNA: TGTGCCAGCAGTTACTCGATAACCTCCCCAGATACGCAGTATTTT